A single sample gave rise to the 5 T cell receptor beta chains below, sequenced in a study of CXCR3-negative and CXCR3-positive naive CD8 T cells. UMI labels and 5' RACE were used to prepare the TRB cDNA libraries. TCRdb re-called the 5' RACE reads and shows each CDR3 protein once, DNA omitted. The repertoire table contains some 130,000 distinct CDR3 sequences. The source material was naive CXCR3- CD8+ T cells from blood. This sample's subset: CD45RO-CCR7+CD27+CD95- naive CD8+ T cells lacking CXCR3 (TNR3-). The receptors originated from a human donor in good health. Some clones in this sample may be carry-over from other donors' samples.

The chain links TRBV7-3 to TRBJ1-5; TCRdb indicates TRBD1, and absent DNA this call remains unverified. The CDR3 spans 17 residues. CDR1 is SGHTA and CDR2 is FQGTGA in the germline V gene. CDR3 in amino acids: CASSLYPDSGGNQPQHF.

The CDR3 here is CASSLITSDPYNEQFF. The rearrangement links TRBV4-1 to TRBJ2-1; TCRdb proposes TRBD2, but this gene call is untestable without DNA. This CDR3 comprises 16 residues. CDR1 and CDR2 (germline): MGHRA, YSYEKL.

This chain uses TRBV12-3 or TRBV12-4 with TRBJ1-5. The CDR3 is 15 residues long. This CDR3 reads CASSFGWGSNQPQHF.

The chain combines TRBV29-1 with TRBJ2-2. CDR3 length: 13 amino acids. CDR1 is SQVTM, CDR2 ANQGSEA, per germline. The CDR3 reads CSVEGWNTGELFF.

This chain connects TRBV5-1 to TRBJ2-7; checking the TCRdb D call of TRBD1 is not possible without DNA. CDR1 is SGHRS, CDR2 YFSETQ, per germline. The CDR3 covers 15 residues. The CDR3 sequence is CVSSLGGQGHYEQYF.